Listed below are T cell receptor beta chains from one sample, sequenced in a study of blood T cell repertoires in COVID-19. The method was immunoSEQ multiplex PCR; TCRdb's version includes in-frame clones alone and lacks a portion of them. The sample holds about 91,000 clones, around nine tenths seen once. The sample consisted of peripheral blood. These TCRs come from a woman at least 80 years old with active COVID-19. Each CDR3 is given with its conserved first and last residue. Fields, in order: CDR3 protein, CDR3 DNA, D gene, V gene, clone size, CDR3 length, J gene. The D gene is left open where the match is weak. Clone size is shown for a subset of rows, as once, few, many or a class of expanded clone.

CDR3aa: CASSTREAGAISYNEQFF
CDR3nt: TGTGCCAGCAGTACAAGGGAAGCAGGGGCGATATCCTACAATGAGCAGTTCTTC
d_gene: NA
v_gene: TRBV27
abundance: NA
len: 18
j_gene: TRBJ2-1

CDR3aa: CASRYASGRPEQYF
CDR3nt: TGTGCCAGCAGGTACGCTAGCGGAAGGCCCGAGCAGTACTTC
d_gene: TRBD2
v_gene: TRBV2
abundance: NA
len: 14
j_gene: TRBJ2-7

CDR3aa: CASSGTSGRTGELFF
CDR3nt: TGTGCCAGCAGTGGGACTAGCGGGCGCACCGGGGAGCTGTTTTTT
d_gene: TRBD2
v_gene: TRBV2
abundance: NA
len: 15
j_gene: TRBJ2-2

CDR3aa: CASSVPGTSGKKSSYNEQFF
CDR3nt: TGTGCCAGCAGCGTCCCCGGGACTAGCGGGAAGAAAAGCTCCTACAATGAGCAGTTCTTC
d_gene: NA
v_gene: TRBV21-1
abundance: NA
len: 20
j_gene: TRBJ2-1

CDR3aa: CASSLTLSPGGYTF
CDR3nt: TGTGCCAGCAGCTTAACGTTAAGCCCGGGAGGCTACACCTTC
d_gene: NA
v_gene: TRBV7-9
abundance: NA
len: 14
j_gene: TRBJ1-2

CDR3aa: CASSVGGDYEQYF
CDR3nt: TGTGCCAGCAGCGTTGGGGGGGACTACGAGCAGTACTTC
d_gene: TRBD2
v_gene: TRBV9
abundance: NA
len: 13
j_gene: TRBJ2-7

CDR3aa: CASGLSGGGQNTEAFF
CDR3nt: TGTGCTAGTGGTTTGTCAGGGGGAGGACAGAACACTGAAGCTTTCTTT
d_gene: TRBD1
v_gene: TRBV12-5
abundance: NA
len: 16
j_gene: TRBJ1-1

CDR3aa: CASAPGHNQPQHF
CDR3nt: TGTGCCAGCGCCCCGGGTCACAATCAGCCCCAGCATTTT
d_gene: NA
v_gene: TRBV7-2
abundance: few
len: 13
j_gene: TRBJ1-5

CDR3aa: CASSPRGTSYEQYF
CDR3nt: TGTGCCAGCAGCCCCCGGGGGACCTCCTACGAGCAGTACTTC
d_gene: NA
v_gene: TRBV3-1/TRBV3-2
abundance: NA
len: 14
j_gene: TRBJ2-7

CDR3aa: CASSSGQGNSPLHF
CDR3nt: TGTGCCAGCAGCTCGGGACAGGGAAATTCACCCCTCCACTTT
d_gene: TRBD1
v_gene: TRBV5-5
abundance: NA
len: 14
j_gene: TRBJ1-6

CDR3aa: CASSWTSGSSYEQYF
CDR3nt: TGCGCCAGCAGCTGGACTAGCGGGAGTTCCTACGAGCAGTACTTC
d_gene: TRBD2
v_gene: TRBV5-1
abundance: NA
len: 15
j_gene: TRBJ2-7

CDR3aa: CASSLVRASGSDTQYF
CDR3nt: TGTGCCAGCAGCTTAGTCAGGGCTAGCGGGAGCGATACGCAGTATTTT
d_gene: TRBD2
v_gene: TRBV7-9
abundance: NA
len: 16
j_gene: TRBJ2-3

CDR3aa: CSASETGDPTDTQYF
CDR3nt: TGCAGTGCTAGTGAGACAGGGGACCCCACAGATACGCAGTATTTT
d_gene: TRBD1
v_gene: TRBV20-1
abundance: NA
len: 15
j_gene: TRBJ2-3

CDR3aa: CASCRDRDSNQPQHF
CDR3nt: TGTGCCAGCTGCCGGGACAGGGATAGCAATCAGCCCCAGCATTTT
d_gene: TRBD1
v_gene: TRBV6-2/TRBV6-3
abundance: NA
len: 15
j_gene: TRBJ1-5

CDR3aa: CASSQVGHIVPTSGGGTGELFF
CDR3nt: TGTGCCAGCAGCCAGGTAGGACACATCGTCCCTACTAGCGGAGGAGGAACCGGGGAGCTGTTTTTT
d_gene: TRBD2
v_gene: TRBV3-1/TRBV3-2
abundance: once
len: 22
j_gene: TRBJ2-2

CDR3aa: CASRPTSGRSTGELFF
CDR3nt: TGTGCCAGCAGGCCGACTAGCGGGAGATCTACCGGGGAGCTGTTTTTT
d_gene: TRBD2
v_gene: TRBV6-6
abundance: NA
len: 16
j_gene: TRBJ2-2

CDR3aa: CASSQDRGYTGELFF
CDR3nt: TGTGCCAGCAGCCAGGACAGGGGGTACACCGGGGAGCTGTTTTTT
d_gene: TRBD1
v_gene: TRBV14
abundance: NA
len: 15
j_gene: TRBJ2-2

CDR3aa: CASSFLSGANVLTF
CDR3nt: TGTGCCAGCAGCTTCCTCTCTGGGGCCAACGTCCTGACTTTC
d_gene: NA
v_gene: TRBV7-3
abundance: NA
len: 14
j_gene: TRBJ2-6

CDR3aa: CASSLIGTGVGETQYF
CDR3nt: TGTGCCAGCAGTTTAATCGGGACAGGGGTCGGGGAGACCCAGTACTTC
d_gene: TRBD1
v_gene: TRBV27
abundance: NA
len: 16
j_gene: TRBJ2-5

CDR3aa: CASSDSFGLAGDWGKVDTQYF
CDR3nt: TGTGCCAGCAGTGACTCTTTCGGGCTAGCGGGAGATTGGGGTAAGGTAGATACGCAGTATTTT
d_gene: TRBD2
v_gene: TRBV6-4
abundance: NA
len: 21
j_gene: TRBJ2-3

CDR3aa: CASSLEDSSSYEQYF
CDR3nt: TGTGCCAGCAGCTTAGAGGACTCCTCCTCCTACGAGCAGTACTTC
d_gene: NA
v_gene: TRBV7-3
abundance: NA
len: 15
j_gene: TRBJ2-7

CDR3aa: CASSSATSGPYNEQFF
CDR3nt: TGTGCCAGCAGTTCCGCCACTAGCGGACCTTACAATGAGCAGTTCTTC
d_gene: TRBD2
v_gene: TRBV28
abundance: NA
len: 16
j_gene: TRBJ2-1

CDR3aa: CASQFTGELFF
CDR3nt: TGTGCCTCCCAGTTTACCGGGGAGCTGTTTTTT
d_gene: NA
v_gene: TRBV10-3
abundance: NA
len: 11
j_gene: TRBJ2-2

CDR3aa: CASSLGPPQGHEQYF
CDR3nt: TGCGCCAGCAGCTTGGGACCCCCACAGGGCCACGAGCAGTACTTC
d_gene: NA
v_gene: TRBV5-1
abundance: once
len: 15
j_gene: TRBJ2-7

CDR3aa: CASRATGGSYNEQFF
CDR3nt: TGTGCCAGCAGGGCAACAGGGGGGTCCTACAATGAGCAGTTCTTC
d_gene: TRBD1
v_gene: TRBV9
abundance: NA
len: 15
j_gene: TRBJ2-1

CDR3aa: CASSPSGQNTEAFF
CDR3nt: TGTGCCAGCAGCCCTTCCGGACAGAACACTGAAGCTTTCTTT
d_gene: NA
v_gene: TRBV7-3
abundance: once
len: 14
j_gene: TRBJ1-1

CDR3aa: CASSVGREFEQYF
CDR3nt: TGTGCCAGCTCCGTGGGGCGGGAGTTCGAGCAGTACTTC
d_gene: TRBD2
v_gene: TRBV13
abundance: NA
len: 13
j_gene: TRBJ2-7

CDR3aa: CASSRFRADTQYF
CDR3nt: TGTGCCAGCAGTCGCTTTCGGGCAGATACGCAGTATTTT
d_gene: NA
v_gene: TRBV28
abundance: NA
len: 13
j_gene: TRBJ2-3